The sequence of this T cell receptor (beta chain) was determined in a study of CD8 T cells in Susac syndrome. CDR1 is MDHEN and CDR2 is SYDVKM in the germline V gene. The CDR3 contains 15 residues. Trimming shortened V by 3 bases and J by 5 bases, and 16 bases separated the two germline ends. Random hexamers were used to reverse transcribe the RNA input (roughly 0.5 to 1 ug). TCRdb itself ran the immunoSEQ multiplex PCR reads through MiXCR, one entry per CDR3 protein. The sample consists of approximately 210,000 distinct CDR3 sequences, less than 95% of them appearing once. TEMRA cells were FACS-enriched, and CD8+ and CD4+ T cells were isolated negatively.

This sequence originates from a human donor with Susac syndrome. J is TRBJ2-5 and V is TRBV28, with D possibly TRBD2 on 7 matching bases. Sequenced input: CD4+ T cells from PBMCs. CDR3 sequence (DNA): TGTGCCAGCAGTTTGGTGGGGGGGCTCCGGGAGACCCAGTACTTC. Translation: CASSLVGGLRETQYF.